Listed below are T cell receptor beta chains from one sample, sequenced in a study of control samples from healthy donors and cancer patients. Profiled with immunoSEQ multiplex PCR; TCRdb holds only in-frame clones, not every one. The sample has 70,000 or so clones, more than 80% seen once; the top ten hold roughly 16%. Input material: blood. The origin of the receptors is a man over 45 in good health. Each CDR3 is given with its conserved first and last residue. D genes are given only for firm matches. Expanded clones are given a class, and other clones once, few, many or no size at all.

TGTGCCAGCAGCCTGGGACTAGCGGGCCCCGGGGGGGAGACCCAGTACTTC	CASSLGLAGPGGETQYF	.	TRBJ2-5	TRBD2	17	TRBV7-7
TGCGCCAGCAGCCGCCGCCAGGGGGCTGAGACCCAGTACTTC	CASSRRQGAETQYF	.	TRBJ2-5	TRBD1	14	TRBV4-3
TGCGCCAGCAGCCAAGATAGGGGATGGACTGAAGCTTTCTTT	CASSQDRGWTEAFF	once	TRBJ1-1	.	14	TRBV4-3
TGTGCCAGCAGCGAGCCGACAGGGAGGTACGAAAAACTGTTTTTT	CASSEPTGRYEKLFF	few	TRBJ1-4	.	15	TRBV21-1
TGTGCCAGCAGTCCACCAACCACACCGATAAGCGGAGCTTTCTTT	CASSPPTTPISGAFF	once	TRBJ1-1	.	15	TRBV27
TGTGCTAGTGGCAACCCCCCGGGCGGGGAGCTGTTTTTT	CASGNPPGGELFF	.	TRBJ2-2	.	13	TRBV12-5
TGCGCCAGCAGCTTGCTCTCAACCTACAATGAGCAGTTCTTC	CASSLLSTYNEQFF	.	TRBJ2-1	.	14	TRBV5-1
TGTGCCAGCAGCCTAGGTCGGGTAGGGGAGAATCAGCCCCAGCATTTT	CASSLGRVGENQPQHF	.	TRBJ1-5	.	16	TRBV2
TGTGCCAGCAGTAGATCAAACTATGGCTACACCTTC	CASSRSNYGYTF	.	TRBJ1-2	.	12	TRBV12-3/TRBV12-4
TGTGCCAGCAGCCGACAATGGGAATGGGGGAGGAACACTGAAGCTTTCTTT	CASSRQWEWGRNTEAFF	.	TRBJ1-1	.	17	TRBV5-6
TGCGCCAGCAGTCGGTCCAGGCTAGCGGGCCAACCCTCCTACGAGCAGTACTTC	CASSRSRLAGQPSYEQYF	.	TRBJ2-7	TRBD2	18	TRBV23-1
TGTGCCAGCAGCCAGCTGGGACGTGAAAACATTCAGTACTTC	CASSQLGRENIQYF	.	TRBJ2-4	.	14	TRBV3-1/TRBV3-2
TGCGCCAGCAGCCCACGAGAGGGAGGGTTGACAGATACGCAGTATTTT	CASSPREGGLTDTQYF	.	TRBJ2-3	TRBD2	16	TRBV4-1
TGTGCCAGCAGTTCTCAGGGCTACGAGCAGTACTTC	CASSSQGYEQYF	.	TRBJ2-7	.	12	TRBV27
TGTGCCAGCAGTCCCAGGCCTGGGGGAGAGCAGTACTTC	CASSPRPGGEQYF	.	TRBJ2-7	.	13	TRBV6-6
TGTGCCAGTAGTCCCCCCGACAATGAGCAGTTCTTC	CASSPPDNEQFF	.	TRBJ2-1	.	12	TRBV19
TGCGCCAGCAGCGTAGCGTTAGGACCCAGGACCGACGAGCAGTACTTC	CASSVALGPRTDEQYF	.	TRBJ2-7	.	16	TRBV5-1
TGTGCCAGCACCATATTCCGAGGGTATTCACCCCTCCACTTT	CASTIFRGYSPLHF	few	TRBJ1-6	.	14	TRBV7-8
TGCGCCAGCAGACTAGCGGGAGGGACAAGCTCCTACAATGAGCAGTTCTTC	CASRLAGGTSSYNEQFF	.	TRBJ2-1	TRBD2	17	TRBV10-1
TGTGCCAGCAGCTCCTTAGCGGGATCCCACATTGGTGAGCAGTTCTTC	CASSSLAGSHIGEQFF	once	TRBJ2-1	TRBD2	16	TRBV7-2
TGTGCCACCAGCCGTCCATATGGAGGGGTCTATGGCTACACCTTC	CATSRPYGGVYGYTF	once	TRBJ1-2	.	15	TRBV15
TGTGCCAGCTCACCACGGTATACCGGGGAGCTGTTTTTT	CASSPRYTGELFF	.	TRBJ2-2	.	13	TRBV18
TGTGCCAGCAGCTTAGCACCCGATCCGGGCGGGGTGAATCAGCCCCAGCATTTT	CASSLAPDPGGVNQPQHF	.	TRBJ1-5	.	18	TRBV7-6
TGTGCCAGCAGTTACATTACGACAGTCTATGGCTACACCTTC	CASSYITTVYGYTF	.	TRBJ1-2	.	14	TRBV6-2/TRBV6-3
TGTGCCAGCAGATTCGGACTAGCGGGAGGCACAGATACGCAGTATTTT	CASRFGLAGGTDTQYF	once	TRBJ2-3	TRBD2	16	TRBV7-9
TGTGCCAGCAGTCACCAAGGGATCCCAACTAATGAAAAACTGTTTTTT	CASSHQGIPTNEKLFF	.	TRBJ1-4	.	16	TRBV6-6
TGTGCCGCCCGCCTCAGGGGTGGGAATTCACCCCTCCACTTT	CAARLRGGNSPLHF	.	TRBJ1-6	.	14	TRBV6-6
TGTGCCAGCAGTCCTGGGCCGGGACTAGCGGGAGAAGGAGAGACCCAGTACTTC	CASSPGPGLAGEGETQYF	.	TRBJ2-5	TRBD2	18	TRBV27
TGTGCCAGCAGCCCCCCGGGGAGGACCGGGGAGCTGTTTTTT	CASSPPGRTGELFF	.	TRBJ2-2	.	14	TRBV7-2
TGTGCCACCAGTGACCCCCCGGGGGTAGCGGGAGGAAGGACCATTCAGTACTTC	CATSDPPGVAGGRTIQYF	.	TRBJ2-4	TRBD2	18	TRBV24-1
TGTGCCAGCATTAGACCCCCCAGCAATGAGCAGTTCTTC	CASIRPPSNEQFF	.	TRBJ2-1	.	13	TRBV6-5